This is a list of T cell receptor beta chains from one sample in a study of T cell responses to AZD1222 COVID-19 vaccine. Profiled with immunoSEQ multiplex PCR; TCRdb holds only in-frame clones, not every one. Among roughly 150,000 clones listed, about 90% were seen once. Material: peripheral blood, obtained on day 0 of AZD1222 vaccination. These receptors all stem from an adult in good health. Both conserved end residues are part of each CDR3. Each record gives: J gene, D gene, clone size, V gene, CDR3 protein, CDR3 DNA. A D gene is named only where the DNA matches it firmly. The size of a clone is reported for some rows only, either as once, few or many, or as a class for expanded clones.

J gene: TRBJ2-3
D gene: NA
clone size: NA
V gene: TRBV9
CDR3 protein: CASSGRRDWTDTQYF
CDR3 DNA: TGTGCCAGCAGCGGCCGGAGGGATTGGACAGATACGCAGTATTTT

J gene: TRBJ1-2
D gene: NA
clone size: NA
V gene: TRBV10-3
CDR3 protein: CAIVPDTSNYGYTF
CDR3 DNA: TGTGCCATCGTCCCGGACACCTCTAACTATGGCTACACCTTC

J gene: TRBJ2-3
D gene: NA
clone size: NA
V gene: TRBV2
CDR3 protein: CASTEQGPTDTQYF
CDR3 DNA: TGTGCCAGCACAGAGCAGGGACCCACAGATACGCAGTATTTT

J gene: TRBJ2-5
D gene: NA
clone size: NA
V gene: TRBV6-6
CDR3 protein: CASSYPQATGETQYF
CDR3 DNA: TGTGCCAGCAGTTACCCTCAGGCCACGGGAGAGACCCAGTACTTC

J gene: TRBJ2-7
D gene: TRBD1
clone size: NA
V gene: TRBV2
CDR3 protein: CASRETGASYEQYF
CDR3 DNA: TGTGCCAGCAGGGAGACAGGGGCCTCCTACGAGCAGTACTTC

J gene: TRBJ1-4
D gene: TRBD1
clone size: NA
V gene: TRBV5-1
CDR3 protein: CASSNGQGAANEKLFF
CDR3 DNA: TGCGCCAGCAGCAACGGACAGGGGGCGGCTAATGAAAAACTGTTTTTT

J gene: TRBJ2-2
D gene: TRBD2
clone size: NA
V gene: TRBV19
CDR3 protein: CASSIRNSGRGITGELFF
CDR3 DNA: TGTGCCAGTAGTATACGTAATAGCGGGAGGGGAATCACCGGGGAGCTGTTTTTT

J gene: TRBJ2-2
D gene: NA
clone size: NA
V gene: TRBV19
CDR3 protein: CASSSGLDRELFF
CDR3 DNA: TGTGCCAGTAGTAGCGGACTCGACCGGGAGCTGTTTTTT

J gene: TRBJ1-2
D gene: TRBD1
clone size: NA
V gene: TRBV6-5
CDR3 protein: CASSMDRDYGYTF
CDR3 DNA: TGTGCCAGCAGTATGGACAGGGACTATGGCTACACCTTC

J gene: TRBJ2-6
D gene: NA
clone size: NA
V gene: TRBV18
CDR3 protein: CASSPNSGANVLTF
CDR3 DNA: TGTGCCAGCTCACCTAACTCTGGGGCCAACGTCCTGACTTTC

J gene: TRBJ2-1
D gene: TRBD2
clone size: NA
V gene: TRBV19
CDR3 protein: CASSIGEGLAPYNEQFF
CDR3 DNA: TGTGCCAGTAGTATAGGTGAAGGACTAGCGCCTTACAATGAGCAGTTCTTC

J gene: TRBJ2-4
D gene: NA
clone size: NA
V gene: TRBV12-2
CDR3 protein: CASRLAEAPPRDRVFVSGGDIQYF
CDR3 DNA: TGTGCAAGTCGCTTAGCGGAAGCACCTCCCCGGGACAGGGTTTTCGTTTCAGGGGGCGACATTCAGTACTTC

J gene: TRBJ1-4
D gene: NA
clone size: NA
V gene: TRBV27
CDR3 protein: CASRRAVAGRGEKLFF
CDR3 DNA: TGTGCCAGCAGACGGGCGGTGGCAGGGCGGGGTGAAAAACTGTTTTTT

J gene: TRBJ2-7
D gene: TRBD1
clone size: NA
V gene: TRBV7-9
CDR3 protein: CASTSTGGFDEQYF
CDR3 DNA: TGTGCCAGCACCTCGACAGGGGGCTTCGACGAGCAGTACTTC

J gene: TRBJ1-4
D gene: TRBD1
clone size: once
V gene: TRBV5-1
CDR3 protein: CASSHRDRANEKLFF
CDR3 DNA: TGCGCCAGCAGCCACCGGGACAGGGCGAATGAAAAACTGTTTTTT

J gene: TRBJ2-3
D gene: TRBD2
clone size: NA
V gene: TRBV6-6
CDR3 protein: CATRMTSGRYDTQYF
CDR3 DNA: TGTGCCACCAGAATGACTAGCGGGAGGTACGATACGCAGTATTTT

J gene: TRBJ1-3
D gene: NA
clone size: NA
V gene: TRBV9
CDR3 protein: CASSVDGGRKDIYF
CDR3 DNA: TGTGCCAGCAGCGTAGACGGGGGCCGAAAGGACATATATTTT

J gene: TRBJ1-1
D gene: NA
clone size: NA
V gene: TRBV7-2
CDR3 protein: CASSPRPDSSNTEAFF
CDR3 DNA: TGTGCCAGCAGCCCCCGTCCCGACAGCTCGAACACTGAAGCTTTCTTT

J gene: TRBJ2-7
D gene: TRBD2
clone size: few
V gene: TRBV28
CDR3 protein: CASTDPGTSGSTYEQYF
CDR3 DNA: TGTGCCAGCACCGATCCGGGGACTAGCGGGAGCACCTACGAGCAGTACTTC

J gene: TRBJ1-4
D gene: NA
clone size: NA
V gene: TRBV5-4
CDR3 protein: CASSLEAGSNEKLFF
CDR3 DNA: TGTGCCAGCAGCTTGGAGGCAGGGAGTAATGAAAAACTGTTTTTT

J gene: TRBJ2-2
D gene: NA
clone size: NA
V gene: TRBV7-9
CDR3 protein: CASSILTLTGELFF
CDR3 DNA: TGTGCCAGCAGCATACTGACCTTAACGGGGGAGCTGTTTTTT

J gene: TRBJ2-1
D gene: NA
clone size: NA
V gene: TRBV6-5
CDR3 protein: CASSSSNPGSYNEQFF
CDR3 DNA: TGTGCCAGCAGTTCCTCAAACCCAGGCTCCTACAATGAGCAGTTCTTC

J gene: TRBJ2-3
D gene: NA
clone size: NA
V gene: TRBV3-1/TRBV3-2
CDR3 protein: CASSPLAGITDTQYF
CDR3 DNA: TGTGCCAGCAGCCCCCTGGCGGGAATCACAGATACGCAGTATTTT

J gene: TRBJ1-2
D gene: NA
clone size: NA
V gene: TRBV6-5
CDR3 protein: CASSSDRLYYGYTF
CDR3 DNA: TGTGCCAGCAGTTCCGACAGGTTATACTATGGCTACACCTTC

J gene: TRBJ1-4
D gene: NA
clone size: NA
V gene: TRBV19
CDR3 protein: CASTGPSATNEKLFF
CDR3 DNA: TGTGCCAGTACTGGCCCCTCGGCAACTAATGAAAAACTGTTTTTT

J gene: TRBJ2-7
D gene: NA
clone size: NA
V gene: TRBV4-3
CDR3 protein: CASSQAGGEQYF
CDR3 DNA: TGCGCCAGCAGCCAAGCTGGGGGCGAGCAGTACTTC

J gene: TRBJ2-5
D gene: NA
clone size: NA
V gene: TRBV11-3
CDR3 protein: CASSRGGLGGQETQYF
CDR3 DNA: TGTGCCAGCAGCAGAGGAGGCCTCGGGGGCCAAGAGACCCAGTACTTC

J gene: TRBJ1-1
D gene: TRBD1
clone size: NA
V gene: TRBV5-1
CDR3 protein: CASSVYRGPNTEAFF
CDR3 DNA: TGCGCCAGCAGCGTTTACAGGGGGCCGAACACTGAAGCTTTCTTT

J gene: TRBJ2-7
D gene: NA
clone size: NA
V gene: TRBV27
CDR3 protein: CASSLLGAYEQYF
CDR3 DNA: TGTGCCAGCAGTTTACTGGGGGCCTACGAGCAGTACTTC

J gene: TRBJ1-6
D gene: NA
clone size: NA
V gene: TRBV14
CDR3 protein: CASSQLNSPLHF
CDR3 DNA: TGTGCCAGCAGCCAGCTTAATTCACCCCTCCACTTT

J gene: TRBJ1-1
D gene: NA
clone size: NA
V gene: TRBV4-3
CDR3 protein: CASSQDAGRSTEAFF
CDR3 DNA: TGCGCCAGCAGCCAAGATGCAGGGAGGAGCACTGAAGCTTTCTTT

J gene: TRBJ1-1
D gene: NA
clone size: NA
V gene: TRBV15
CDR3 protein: CATSRGFPVTLYEAFF
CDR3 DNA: TGTGCCACCAGCAGAGGGTTCCCGGTAACCCTCTATGAAGCTTTCTTT

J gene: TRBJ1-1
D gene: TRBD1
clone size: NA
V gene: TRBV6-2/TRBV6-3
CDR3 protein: CASSLGQVFTEAFF
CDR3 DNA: TGTGCCAGCAGTTTGGGACAGGTTTTCACTGAAGCTTTCTTT

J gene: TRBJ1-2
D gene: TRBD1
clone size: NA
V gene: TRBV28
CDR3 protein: CASSLSTPGQAYGYTF
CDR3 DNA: TGTGCCAGCAGTTTATCCACCCCGGGACAGGCCTATGGCTACACCTTC

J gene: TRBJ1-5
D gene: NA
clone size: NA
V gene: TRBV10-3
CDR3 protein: CAIREVGQPQHF
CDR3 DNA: TGTGCCATCAGGGAAGTAGGGCAGCCCCAGCATTTT

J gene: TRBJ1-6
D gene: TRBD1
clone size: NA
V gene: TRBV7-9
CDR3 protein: CASSSPAQGSTPLHF
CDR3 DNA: TGTGCCAGCAGCTCACCGGCACAGGGGTCGACACCCCTCCACTTT

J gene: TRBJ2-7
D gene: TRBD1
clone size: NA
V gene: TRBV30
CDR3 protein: CAWSEGTDEQYF
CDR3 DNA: TGTGCCTGGAGTGAAGGGACAGACGAGCAGTACTTC

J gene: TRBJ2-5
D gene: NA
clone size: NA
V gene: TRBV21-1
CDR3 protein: CASSKFGRAGTSGSVRETQYF
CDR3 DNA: TGTGCCAGCAGCAAATTCGGCAGGGCCGGGACTAGCGGTTCAGTCCGGGAGACCCAGTACTTC

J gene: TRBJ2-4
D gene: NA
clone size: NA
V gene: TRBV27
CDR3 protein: CASSLSKQGGGGIQYF
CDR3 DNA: TGTGCCAGCAGTTTATCCAAACAGGGTGGGGGTGGCATTCAGTACTTC

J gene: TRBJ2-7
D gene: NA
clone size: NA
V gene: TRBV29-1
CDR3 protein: CSVGWTYEQYF
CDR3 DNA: TGCAGCGTGGGGTGGACCTACGAGCAGTACTTC

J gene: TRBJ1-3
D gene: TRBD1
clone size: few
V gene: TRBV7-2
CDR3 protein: CASSIGTEGNTIYF
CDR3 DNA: TGTGCCAGCAGCATCGGGACAGAAGGAAACACCATATATTTT

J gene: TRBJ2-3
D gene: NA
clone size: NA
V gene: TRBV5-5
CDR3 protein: CASSLEPPDTQYF
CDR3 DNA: TGTGCCAGCAGCTTAGAGCCTCCGGATACGCAGTATTTT

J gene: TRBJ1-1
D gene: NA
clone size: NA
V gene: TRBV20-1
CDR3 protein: CSASYSNTEAFF
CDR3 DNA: TGCAGTGCTAGTTACAGTAACACTGAAGCTTTCTTT

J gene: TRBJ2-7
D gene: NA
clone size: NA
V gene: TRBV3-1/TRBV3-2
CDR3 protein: CASSQDWASYEQYF
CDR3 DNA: TGTGCCAGCAGCCAAGATTGGGCTAGCTACGAGCAGTACTTC

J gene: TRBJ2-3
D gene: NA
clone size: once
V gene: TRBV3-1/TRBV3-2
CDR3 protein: CASSPPGARHTDTQYF
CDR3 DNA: TGTGCCAGCTCGCCACCAGGGGCTAGACACACAGATACGCAGTATTTT

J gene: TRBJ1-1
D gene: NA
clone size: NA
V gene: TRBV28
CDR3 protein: CASLPGGNTEAFF
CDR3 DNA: TGTGCCAGCCTCCCCGGCGGGAACACTGAAGCTTTCTTT

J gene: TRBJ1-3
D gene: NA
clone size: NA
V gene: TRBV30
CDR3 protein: CAWSVLTGNTIYF
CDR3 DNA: TGTGCCTGGAGTGTACTAACTGGAAACACCATATATTTT

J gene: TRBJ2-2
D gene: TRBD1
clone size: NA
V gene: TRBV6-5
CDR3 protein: CASSKTGLGTGELFF
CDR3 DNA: TGTGCCAGCAGTAAGACAGGGTTGGGCACCGGGGAGCTGTTTTTT

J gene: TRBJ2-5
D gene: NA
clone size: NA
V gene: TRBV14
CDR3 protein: CASSQDVTAVRETQYF
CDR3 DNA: TGTGCCAGCAGCCAAGATGTTACGGCGGTACGGGAGACCCAGTACTTC

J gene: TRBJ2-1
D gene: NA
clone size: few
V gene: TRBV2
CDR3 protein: CASSEGVDYNEQFF
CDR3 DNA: TGTGCCAGCAGTGAGGGTGTGGACTACAATGAGCAGTTCTTC

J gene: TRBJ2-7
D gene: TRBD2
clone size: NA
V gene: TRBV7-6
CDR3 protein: CASSFRGAGGPGEQYF
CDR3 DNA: TGTGCCAGCAGCTTCCGTGGAGCGGGAGGGCCGGGGGAGCAGTACTTC

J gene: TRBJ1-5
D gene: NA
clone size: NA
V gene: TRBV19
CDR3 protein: CASSGGGRSNQPQHF
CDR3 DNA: TGTGCCAGTAGTGGTGGGGGTAGAAGCAATCAGCCCCAGCATTTT

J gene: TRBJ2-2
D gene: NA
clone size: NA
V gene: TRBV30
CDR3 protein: CARGTGTNTGELFF
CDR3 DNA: TGTGCCCGGGGGACTGGGACGAACACCGGGGAGCTGTTTTTT

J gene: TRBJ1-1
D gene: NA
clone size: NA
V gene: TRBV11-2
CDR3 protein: CASSGGADTEAFF
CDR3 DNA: TGTGCCAGCAGCGGGGGGGCGGACACTGAAGCTTTCTTT

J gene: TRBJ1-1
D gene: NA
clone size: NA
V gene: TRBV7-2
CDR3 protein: CASSLMSNTEAFF
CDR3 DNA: TGTGCCAGCAGCTTAATGTCGAACACTGAAGCTTTCTTT

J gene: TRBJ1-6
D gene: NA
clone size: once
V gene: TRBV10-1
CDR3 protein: CASSETPENSPLHF
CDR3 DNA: TGCGCCAGCAGTGAGACTCCAGAGAATTCACCCCTCCACTTT

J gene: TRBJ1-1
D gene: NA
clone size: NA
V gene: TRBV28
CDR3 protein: CASRLQGEAFF
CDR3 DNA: TGTGCCAGCAGACTACAGGGTGAAGCTTTCTTT

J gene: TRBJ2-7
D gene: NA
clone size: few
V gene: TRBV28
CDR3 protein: CASRLTVTYEQYF
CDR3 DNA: TGTGCCAGCAGGTTGACTGTTACCTACGAGCAGTACTTC

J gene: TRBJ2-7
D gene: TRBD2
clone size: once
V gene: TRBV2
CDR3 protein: CASRALAGGFEQYF
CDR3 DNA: TGTGCCAGCAGAGCTCTAGCGGGAGGGTTCGAGCAGTACTTC